The present T cell receptor beta chain was sequenced within a study of blood T cell repertoires in COVID-19. Study-level information: COVID-19 samples collected from the United States, Italy and Spain covered acute and convalescent phases. Sources were T cells, B-cell-depleted T cells, or PBMCs; the material itself was cDNA or gDNA.

J lost 3 bases, V lost 2 bases, and 5 bases had no gene match. Germline CDR1 reads MNHEY; CDR2 reads SVGEGT. The CDR3 totals 15 residues. Methods used by the authors: Estimated nucleated cell counts came from reference gene primer amplification. Produced via immunoSEQ multiplex PCR; TCRdb's table is partial and in-frame only. The V and J calls and clone size were taken over from that table, and D and trimming were inferred from the DNA. The sample contains around 170,000 clones, nearly 90% of which appear only once. Sequences were obtained from peripheral blood. The sequence came from a young man who had recovered from COVID-19. The chain carries TRBV6-2 or TRBV6-3 and TRBJ2-7; TRBD2 aligns across 9 bases. The CDR3 is CASSYGGREVYEQYF. DNA for the CDR3: TGTGCCAGCAGTTACGGCGGGAGGGAGGTCTACGAGCAGTACTTC.